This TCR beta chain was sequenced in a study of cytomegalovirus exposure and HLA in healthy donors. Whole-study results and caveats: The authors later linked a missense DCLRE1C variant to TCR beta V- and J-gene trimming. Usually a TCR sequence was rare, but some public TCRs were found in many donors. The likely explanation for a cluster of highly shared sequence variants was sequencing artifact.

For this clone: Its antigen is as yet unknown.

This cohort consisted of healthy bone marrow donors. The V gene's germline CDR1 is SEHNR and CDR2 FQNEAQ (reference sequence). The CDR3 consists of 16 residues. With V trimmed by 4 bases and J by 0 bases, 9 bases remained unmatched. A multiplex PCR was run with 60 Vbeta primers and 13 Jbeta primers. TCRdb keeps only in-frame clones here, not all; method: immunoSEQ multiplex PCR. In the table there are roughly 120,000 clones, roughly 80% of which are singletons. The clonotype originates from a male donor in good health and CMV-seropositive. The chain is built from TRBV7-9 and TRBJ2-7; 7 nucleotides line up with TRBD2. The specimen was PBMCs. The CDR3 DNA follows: TGTGCCAGCAGCTCACCGGGGACTATAGCCTCCTACGAGCAGTACTTC. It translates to CASSSPGTIASYEQYF.